The entry below gives a single TCR beta chain sequence along with its context. The data originate from a study of blood T cell repertoires in COVID-19. Overall study: The United States, Italy and Spain supplied acute and convalescent COVID-19 samples. PBMCs, B-cell-depleted T cells, or T cells were the source of the cDNA or gDNA that made up the material.

The CDR3 covers 13 residues. CDR1 and CDR2 (germline): KGHSH, LQKENI. Trimming took off 3 bases at V and 5 bases at J, with 10 bases between the two ends. As handled by the study authors: Amplification with reference gene primers provided the estimates of nucleated cell counts. Only in-frame clones appear in the TCRdb table, and some are missing; sequencing was by immunoSEQ multiplex PCR. That table is the source of V, J and clone size, and D and trimming were worked out from the DNA. This sample has roughly 120,000 clones, with less than 90% found just once. The rearrangement joins TRBV18 to TRBJ1-1; a weak D match, TRBD1 (6 bases). The sequence was collected from a man aged 30 to 45 with acute or convalescent COVID-19. Sequenced sample: peripheral blood. In DNA, the CDR3 is TGTGCCAGCTCACCCAGGGGCGAGACTGAAGCTTTCTTT. Amino acids: CASSPRGETEAFF.